Each of the 25 T cell receptor beta chains below was sequenced from the same sample in a study of T cell responses to AZD1222 COVID-19 vaccine. Assay: immunoSEQ multiplex PCR; the TCRdb copy retains only in-frame clones and omits some. Of 15,000 or so clones listed, under 90% are singletons. Here the sequenced sample was peripheral blood, taken 28 days after the second AZD1222 dose. Receptors originate from an adult who received the AZD1222 COVID-19 vaccine.

This chain links TRBV4-3 with TRBJ2-2; 11 nucleotides align to TRBD2. The CDR3 totals 19 residues. The germline gives CDR1 LGHNA, CDR2 YSLEER. Trimming removed 0 bases from V and 4 bases from J; junction bases left unmatched: 10. CDR3 DNA sequence: TGCGCCAGCAGCCAAGAGGTAGCGGGAGGGCCCGCGGGCACCGGGGAGCTGTTTTTT. This gives the protein CASSQEVAGGPAGTGELFF.

The chain carries TRBV3-1 (or the pseudogene TRBV3-2) and TRBJ2-2; either TRBD1 or TRBD2 may fit D (5 bases each). The germline CDR1 and CDR2 sequences are LGHDT and YNNKEL (reference sequence). The CDR3 sequence is 14 residues long. V lost 0 bases and J lost 12, with 14 bases in between. The CDR3 region is CASSQDLPGPQLFF. CDR3 DNA sequence: TGTGCCAGCAGCCAAGACCTACCGGGACCACAGCTGTTTTTT.

The chain links TRBV27 to TRBJ1-1; perhaps TRBD1 as D (6 bases). Germline values: CDR1 MNHEY, CDR2 SMNVEV (reference sequence). V lost 5 bases to trimming and J lost 5 bases, with 15 bases between them. CDR3 length: 14 amino acids. The CDR3 spells CASSDRGQWTEAFF. The DNA of the CDR3 is TGTGCCAGCAGTGATCGGGGGCAATGGACTGAAGCTTTCTTT.

The V gene is TRBV19, the J gene TRBJ2-7; TRBD1 matches at 7 bases. In germline, CDR1 is LNHDA, CDR2 SQIVND (reference sequence). The trim removed 10 bases at V and 3 bases at J, leaving 9 bases unmatched. This CDR3 is built from 13 residues. CDR3: CATRTGPIYEQYF. Here the CDR3 DNA reads TGTGCCACAAGGACAGGTCCGATCTACGAGCAGTACTTC.

This clone was seen a single time. This chain uses TRBV27 with TRBJ1-1; no firm D call. Germline V gives CDR1 MNHEY, CDR2 SMNVEV (reference sequence). The V gene lost 1 base and the J gene lost 1 base, with 4 bases spanning the gap. This CDR3 contains 13 residues. CDR3 sequence: CASSLWGNTEAFF. DNA for the CDR3: TGTGCCAGCAGTTTATGGGGGAACACTGAAGCTTTCTTT.

CDR3 DNA: TGCGCCAGCAGTCCGACTAGCGGGAGCTCCATTGAGCAGTACTTC. This codes for CASSPTSGSSIEQYF. The chain recombines TRBV4-3 with TRBJ2-7, with 12 positions matching TRBD2. CDR3 size: 15 residues. Germline V gene data show CDR1 as LGHNA and CDR2 as YSLEER. Unmatched junction bases numbered 10, after V lost 6 bases and J lost 7 bases.

This chain connects TRBV15 to TRBJ1-2; 7 bases map to TRBD1. The CDR3 loop spans 17 amino acids. Trimming cost V 0 bases and J 7 bases; bases outside gene matches: 14. Looked up from germline, CDR1 is LNHNV and CDR2 is YYDKDF (reference sequence). CDR3 DNA sequence: TGTGCCACCAGCAGAGAATTCACAGGGGTTGGTTTCGGTGGCTACACCTTC. Amino acids: CATSREFTGVGFGGYTF. Full variable domain (remainder filled in from reference TRBV15 and TRBJ1-2): DAMVIQNPRYQVTQFGKPVTLSCSQTLNHNVMYWYQQKSSQAPKLLFHYYDKDFNNEADTPDNFQSRRPNTSFCFLDIRSPGLGDTAMYLCATSREFTGVGFGGYTFGSGTRLTVV.

This sequence joins TRBV7-9 and TRBJ2-1; D unresolved. Deletions cut 4 bases from V and 1 base from J, with 5 bases between. The CDR3 has 13 amino acids. Germline V gives CDR1 SEHNR, CDR2 FQNEAQ (reference sequence). This CDR3 is CASSSESYNEQFF. CDR3 coding DNA: TGTGCCAGCAGCTCAGAGTCCTACAATGAGCAGTTCTTC.

The gene calls are TRBV10-3 and TRBJ2-7, with unresolved D. The CDR3 runs 16 residues. Germline V gives CDR1 ENHRY, CDR2 SYGVKD. V was cut by 4 bases and J by 3 bases, with 19 bases left in between. The CDR3 nucleotides read TGTGCCATCAGTGGTCCCTATACCTCCCTTGACTACGAGCAGTACTTC. Its translation is CAISGPYTSLDYEQYF.

CDR3 sequence: CASSEELGRGHDGYTF. The CDR3 DNA reads TGTGCCAGCAGTGAAGAGCTGGGACGAGGACACGATGGCTACACCTTC. The chain employs TRBV6-1 and TRBJ1-2; weak D call: TRBD1 (5 bases). Germline V gene lookup returns CDR1 MNHNS and CDR2 SASEGT. The CDR3 length is 16 residues. The germline V and J ends were trimmed by 1 base and 6 bases, with 18 bases remaining between them.

DNA for the CDR3: TGTGCCAGCTCACCAGGGACAGGGGGCCGGAACACTGAAGCTTTCTTT. Protein product: CASSPGTGGRNTEAFF. V and J are TRBV18 and TRBJ1-1; 12 bases map to TRBD1. The CDR3 is made up of 16 amino acids. Trimming at V came to 2 bases and at J to 1 base, leaving 2 bases not matched to a gene. Looked up from germline, CDR1 is KGHSH and CDR2 is LQKENI.

The rearrangement joins TRBV6-5 to TRBJ1-2, with 8 bases lining up with TRBD1. The trim removed 6 bases at V and 4 bases at J, leaving 4 bases unmatched. CDR1 is MNHEY, CDR2 SVGAGI, per germline. The CDR3 is 13 amino acids. The CDR3 DNA reads as TGTGCCAGCAGCCTACAGGGGGGCTATGGCTACACCTTC. Amino acid sequence: CASSLQGGYGYTF.

This clone was found a few times. The gene calls are TRBV4-1 and TRBJ1-1; no clear D gene. V dropped 0 bases and J dropped 4 bases, with 12 bases sitting between them. Germline values: CDR1 MGHRA, CDR2 YSYEKL. The CDR3 has 15 amino acids. The DNA for the CDR3 is TGCGCCAGCAGCCAAGATACACCCGGGAGCACTGAAGCTTTCTTT. Translating it yields CASSQDTPGSTEAFF.

This clone was counted once. V gene TRBV2 combines with J gene TRBJ1-1; D not resolved. The CDR3 contains 12 residues. Per the germline V gene, CDR1 is SNHLY and CDR2 is FYNNEI. V was trimmed by 5 bases and J by 2 bases, leaving 6 bases between them. DNA for the CDR3: TGTGCCAGCAGTCGCGTAAACACTGAAGCTTTCTTT. This gives the protein CASSRVNTEAFF.

This clone has a handful of counts. This chain links TRBV9 with TRBJ2-2; TRBD2 agrees at 9 bases. CDR1 SGDLS and CDR2 YYNGEE come from the germline V gene. The CDR3 sequence is 16 residues long. J was trimmed by 2 bases and V by 4 bases; bases with no gene match: 6. CDR3 nucleotide sequence: TGTGCCAGCAGCTTAACTAGCGGGCGTAACACCGGGGAGCTGTTTTTT. Translating gives CASSLTSGRNTGELFF. Full variable domain (missing parts from reference TRBV9 and TRBJ2-2): DSGVTQTPKHLITATGQRVTLRCSPRSGDLSVYWYQQSLDQGLQFLIQYYNGEERAKGNILERFSAQQFPDLHSELNLSSLELGDSALYFCASSLTSGRNTGELFFGEGSRLTVL.

The rearrangement uses TRBV5-6 and TRBJ1-4; D possibly corresponds to TRBD1 (6 bases). V lost 1 base to trimming and J lost 0 bases, with 10 bases between them. Germline loops: CDR1 SGHDT, CDR2 YYEEEE. CDR3 size: 16 residues. DNA of the CDR3: TGTGCCAGCAGCTTGTTGGGGGCCGCAACTAATGAAAAACTGTTTTTT. Its translation: CASSLLGAATNEKLFF.

This chain uses TRBV5-1 with TRBJ1-2, with TRBD1 as a possible D gene (5 bases). The V end lost 1 base, the J end lost 1 base, and 14 bases lay between the germline ends. Per the germline V gene, CDR1 is SGHRS and CDR2 is YFSETQ. The CDR3 covers 16 residues. The CDR3 protein is CASSLTAAGYNYGYTF. The CDR3 DNA reads TGCGCCAGCAGCTTGACCGCGGCAGGGTATAACTATGGCTACACCTTC. The full variable domain, with the rest looked up from reference TRBV5-1 and TRBJ1-2, is KAGVTQTPRYLIKTRGQQVTLSCSPISGHRSVSWYQQTPGQGLQFLFEYFSETQRNKGNFPGRFSGRQFSNSRSEMNVSTLELGDSALYLCASSLTAAGYNYGYTFGSGTRLTVV.

This clone was observed once. This chain joins TRBV10-3 and TRBJ2-3; D gene unclear. Germline CDR1 and CDR2: ENHRY and SYGVKD. Trimming left V 3 bases short and J 2 bases short, with 3 bases between. The CDR3 is 12 amino acids. The CDR3 DNA reads TGTGCCATCAGTGACCCCACAGATACGCAGTATTTT. This encodes CAISDPTDTQYF.

The chain employs TRBV27 and TRBJ2-7; 9 nucleotides line up with TRBD1. Germline CDR1 and CDR2: MNHEY and SMNVEV (reference sequence). Losses at the gene ends were 5 bases for V and 6 bases for J; bases not matched to a gene: 11. The CDR3 consists of 15 residues. The CDR3 loop reads CASSTTGQGRSEQYF. The CDR3 DNA follows: TGTGCCAGCAGTACTACGGGACAGGGTCGATCCGAGCAGTACTTC.

The V call is TRBV6-2 or TRBV6-3, the J call TRBJ2-5; 8 nucleotides match TRBD1. V was pared by 2 bases and J by 0 bases, with 5 bases of the junction left unmatched. Per the germline V gene, CDR1 is MNHEY and CDR2 is SVGEGT. There are 16 residues in the CDR3. The CDR3 DNA is TGTGCCAGCAGTTACCCAGGGGGCTTGTACCAAGAGACCCAGTACTTC. It encodes CASSYPGGLYQETQYF.

This chain links TRBV28 with TRBJ1-2, with a tentative D call TRBD1 (5 bases). Between the trimmed V and J ends, which lost 7 bases and 2 bases, there was a span of 11 bases. The CDR3 contains 13 residues. CDR1 is MDHEN and CDR2 is SYDVKM in the germline V gene. CDR3 loop: CASTVEGNYGYTF. The CDR3 bases are TGTGCCAGCACCGTAGAGGGGAACTATGGCTACACCTTC.

The rearrangement links TRBV28 to TRBJ2-2; D uncertain. V lost 2 bases and J lost 5, with 9 bases in between. CDR1 and CDR2 from the germline V gene are MDHEN and SYDVKM. The CDR3 consists of 14 residues. The CDR3 region has the DNA TGTGCCAGCAGTTTAGACGTGAAAACCGGGGAGCTGTTTTTT. It is translated as CASSLDVKTGELFF.

This clone was seen a handful of times. The chain has TRBV5-1 and TRBJ2-2; D is possibly TRBD2 (5 bases). V was cut by 4 bases and J by 5 bases, with 12 bases left in between. The CDR3 consists of 14 residues. The germline gives CDR1 SGHRS, CDR2 YFSETQ. CDR3 in amino acids: CASSRVDFTGELFF. In DNA form, the CDR3 reads TGCGCCAGCAGCAGGGTGGACTTTACCGGGGAGCTGTTTTTT.

V usage is TRBV18 and J usage is TRBJ1-1, with D possibly matching TRBD1 (5 bases). The CDR3 is made up of 12 amino acids. The V gene lost 5 bases and the J gene lost 1 base, with 5 bases spanning the gap. Germline CDR1 and CDR2: KGHSH and LQKENI. For the CDR3, the DNA is TGTGCCAGCTCAGACAGGAACACTGAAGCTTTCTTT. Encoded protein: CASSDRNTEAFF.

The rearrangement links TRBV12-5 to TRBJ2-7, with D perhaps being TRBD1 or TRBD2 (5 bases each). Germline V gives CDR1 LGHNT, CDR2 FRNRAP. Trimming removed 2 bases at V and 0 bases at J, with 8 bases between. The CDR3 sequence is 14 residues long. CDR3: CASGLWGTSYEQYF. The CDR3 nucleotides read TGTGCTAGTGGTTTGTGGGGGACCTCCTACGAGCAGTACTTC.